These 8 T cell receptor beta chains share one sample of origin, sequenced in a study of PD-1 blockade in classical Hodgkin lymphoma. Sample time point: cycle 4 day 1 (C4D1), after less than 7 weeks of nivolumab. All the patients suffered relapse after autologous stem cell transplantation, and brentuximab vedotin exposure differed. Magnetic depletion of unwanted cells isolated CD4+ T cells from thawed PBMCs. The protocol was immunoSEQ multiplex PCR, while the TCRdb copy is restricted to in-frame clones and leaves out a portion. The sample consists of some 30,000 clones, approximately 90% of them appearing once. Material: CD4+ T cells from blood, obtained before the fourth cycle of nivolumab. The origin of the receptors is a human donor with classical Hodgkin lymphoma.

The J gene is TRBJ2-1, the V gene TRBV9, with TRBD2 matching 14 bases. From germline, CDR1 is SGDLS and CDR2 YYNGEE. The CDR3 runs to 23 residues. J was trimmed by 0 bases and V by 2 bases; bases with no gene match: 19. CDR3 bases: TGTGCCAGCAGCGTTCAATCGAGACCGCCGGGACTAGCGGGAGAGAGCTCCTACAATGAGCAGTTCTTC. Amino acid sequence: CASSVQSRPPGLAGESSYNEQFF.

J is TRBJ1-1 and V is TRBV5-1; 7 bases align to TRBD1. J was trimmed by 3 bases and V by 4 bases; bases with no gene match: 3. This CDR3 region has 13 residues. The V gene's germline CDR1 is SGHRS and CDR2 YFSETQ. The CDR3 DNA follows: TGCGCCAGCAGCAGAACAGGGGACACTGAAGCTTTCTTT. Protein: CASSRTGDTEAFF.

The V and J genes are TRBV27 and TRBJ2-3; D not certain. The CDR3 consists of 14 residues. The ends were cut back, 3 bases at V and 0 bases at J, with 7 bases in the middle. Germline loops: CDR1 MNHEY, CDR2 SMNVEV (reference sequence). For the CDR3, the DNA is TGTGCCAGCAGTTTCGGCAGGAGCACAGATACGCAGTATTTT. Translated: CASSFGRSTDTQYF.

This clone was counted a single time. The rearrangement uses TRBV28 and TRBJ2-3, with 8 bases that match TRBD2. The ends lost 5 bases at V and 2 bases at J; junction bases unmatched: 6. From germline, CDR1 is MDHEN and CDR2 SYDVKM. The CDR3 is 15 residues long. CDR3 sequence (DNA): TGTGCCAGCAGTCCCCAGCGGGAGTCCACAGATACGCAGTATTTT. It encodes CASSPQRESTDTQYF.

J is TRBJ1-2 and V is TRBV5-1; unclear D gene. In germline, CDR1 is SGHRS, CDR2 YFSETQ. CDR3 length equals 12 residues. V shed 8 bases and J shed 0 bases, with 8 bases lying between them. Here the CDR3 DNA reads TGCGCCAGTCGGGAGACTAACTATGGCTACACCTTC. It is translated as CASRETNYGYTF.

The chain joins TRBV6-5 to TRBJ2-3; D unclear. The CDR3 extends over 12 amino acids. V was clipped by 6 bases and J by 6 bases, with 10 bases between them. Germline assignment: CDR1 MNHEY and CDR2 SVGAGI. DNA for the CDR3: TGTGCCAGCAGCCGAAATTCGGATACGCAGTATTTT. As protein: CASSRNSDTQYF.

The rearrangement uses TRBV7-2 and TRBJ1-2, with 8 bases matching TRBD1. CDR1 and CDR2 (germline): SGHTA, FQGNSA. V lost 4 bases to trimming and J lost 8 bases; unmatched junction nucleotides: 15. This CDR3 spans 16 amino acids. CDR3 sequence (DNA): TGTGCCAGCAGCTCCATGAACCTAGGACAGGGCTGGGGCTACACCTTC. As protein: CASSSMNLGQGWGYTF.

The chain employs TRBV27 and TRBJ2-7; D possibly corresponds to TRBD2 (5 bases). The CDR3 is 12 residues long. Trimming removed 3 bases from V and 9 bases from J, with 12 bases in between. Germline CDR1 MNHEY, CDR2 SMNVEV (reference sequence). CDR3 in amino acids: CASSFPPGRQYF. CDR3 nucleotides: TGTGCCAGCAGTTTCCCCCCTGGGAGGCAGTACTTC.